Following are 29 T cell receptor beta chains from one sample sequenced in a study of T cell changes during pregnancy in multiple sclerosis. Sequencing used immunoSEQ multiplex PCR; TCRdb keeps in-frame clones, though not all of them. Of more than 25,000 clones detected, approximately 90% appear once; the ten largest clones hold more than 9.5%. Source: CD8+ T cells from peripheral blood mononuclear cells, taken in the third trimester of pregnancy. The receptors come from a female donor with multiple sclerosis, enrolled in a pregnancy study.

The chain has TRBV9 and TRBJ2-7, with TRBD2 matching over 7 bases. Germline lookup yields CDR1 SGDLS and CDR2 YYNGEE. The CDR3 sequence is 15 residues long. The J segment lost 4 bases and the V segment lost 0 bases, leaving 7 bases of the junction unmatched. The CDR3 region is CASSVGAGAGYEQYF. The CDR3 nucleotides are TGTGCCAGCAGCGTAGGGGCGGGAGCGGGGTACGAGCAGTACTTC.

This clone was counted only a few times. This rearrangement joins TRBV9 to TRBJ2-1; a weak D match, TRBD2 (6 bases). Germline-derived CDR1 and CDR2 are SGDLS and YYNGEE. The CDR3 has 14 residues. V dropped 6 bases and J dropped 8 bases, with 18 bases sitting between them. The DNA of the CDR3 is TGTGCCAGCACTAGCGATTCGGCCTCCGATGAGCAGTTCTTC. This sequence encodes CASTSDSASDEQFF.

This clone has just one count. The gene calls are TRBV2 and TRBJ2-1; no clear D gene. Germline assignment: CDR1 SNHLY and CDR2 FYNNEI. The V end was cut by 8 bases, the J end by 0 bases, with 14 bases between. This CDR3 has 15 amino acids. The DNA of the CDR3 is TGTGCCAGCCCGGGTAGCTACCGCTCCTACAATGAGCAGTTCTTC. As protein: CASPGSYRSYNEQFF.

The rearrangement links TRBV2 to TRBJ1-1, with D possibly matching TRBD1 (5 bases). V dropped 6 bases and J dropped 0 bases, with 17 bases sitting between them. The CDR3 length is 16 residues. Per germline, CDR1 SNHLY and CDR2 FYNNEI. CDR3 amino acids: CASSPLRRGMNTEAFF. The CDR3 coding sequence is TGTGCCAGCAGCCCCCTTCGGCGGGGGATGAACACTGAAGCTTTCTTT. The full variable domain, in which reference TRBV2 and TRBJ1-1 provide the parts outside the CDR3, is EPEVTQTPSHQVTQMGQEVILRCVPISNHLYFYWYRQILGQKVEFLVSFYNNEISEKSEIFDDQFSVERPDGSNFTLKIRSTKLEDSAMYFCASSPLRRGMNTEAFFGQGTRLTVV.

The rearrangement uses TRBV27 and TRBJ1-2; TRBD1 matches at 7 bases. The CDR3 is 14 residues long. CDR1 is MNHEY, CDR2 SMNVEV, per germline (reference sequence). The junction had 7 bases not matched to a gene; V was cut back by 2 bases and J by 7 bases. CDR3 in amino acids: CASSLGRGVGGYTF. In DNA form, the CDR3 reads TGTGCCAGCAGTTTAGGCAGGGGGGTAGGTGGCTACACCTTC.

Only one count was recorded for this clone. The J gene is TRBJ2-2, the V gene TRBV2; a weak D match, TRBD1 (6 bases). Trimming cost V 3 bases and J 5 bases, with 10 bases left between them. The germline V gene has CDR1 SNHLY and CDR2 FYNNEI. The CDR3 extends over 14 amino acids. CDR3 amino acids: CASSDRGWTGELFF. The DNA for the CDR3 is TGTGCCAGCAGTGACAGGGGCTGGACCGGGGAGCTGTTTTTT.

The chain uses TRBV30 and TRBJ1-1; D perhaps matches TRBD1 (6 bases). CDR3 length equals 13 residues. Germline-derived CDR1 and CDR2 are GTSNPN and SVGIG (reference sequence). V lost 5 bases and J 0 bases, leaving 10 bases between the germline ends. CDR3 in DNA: TGTGCCTGGCCGACAGGCATGAACACTGAAGCTTTCTTT. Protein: CAWPTGMNTEAFF.

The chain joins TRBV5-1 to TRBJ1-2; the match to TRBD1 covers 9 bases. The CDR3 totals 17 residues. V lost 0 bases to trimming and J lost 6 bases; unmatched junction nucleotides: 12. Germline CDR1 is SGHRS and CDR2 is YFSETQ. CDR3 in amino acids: CASSLESPGQGRNGYTF. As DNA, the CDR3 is TGCGCCAGCAGCTTGGAGTCCCCGGGACAGGGTAGAAATGGCTACACCTTC.

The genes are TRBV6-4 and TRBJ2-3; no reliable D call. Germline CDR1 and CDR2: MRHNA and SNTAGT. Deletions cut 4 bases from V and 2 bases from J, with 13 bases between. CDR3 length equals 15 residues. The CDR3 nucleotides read TGTGCCAGCAGTGCGCCTTTCAGATCCACAGATACGCAGTATTTT. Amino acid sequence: CASSAPFRSTDTQYF.

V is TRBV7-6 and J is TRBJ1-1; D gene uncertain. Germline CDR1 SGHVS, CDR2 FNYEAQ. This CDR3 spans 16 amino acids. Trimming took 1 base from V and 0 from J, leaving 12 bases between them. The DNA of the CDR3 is TGTGCCAGCAGCTTAGTCCGCTCGGGAGTGAACACTGAAGCTTTCTTT. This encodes CASSLVRSGVNTEAFF.

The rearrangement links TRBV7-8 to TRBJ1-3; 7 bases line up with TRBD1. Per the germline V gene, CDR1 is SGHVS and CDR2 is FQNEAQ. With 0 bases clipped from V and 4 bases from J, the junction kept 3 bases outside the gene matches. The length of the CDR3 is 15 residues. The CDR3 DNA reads TGTGCCAGCAGCTTAGCGCAAGGGGGCGGAAACACCATATATTTT. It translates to CASSLAQGGGNTIYF.

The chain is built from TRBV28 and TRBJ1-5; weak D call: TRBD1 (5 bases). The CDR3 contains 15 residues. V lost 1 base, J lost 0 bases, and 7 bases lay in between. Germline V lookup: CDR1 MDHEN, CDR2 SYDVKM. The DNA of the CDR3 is TGTGCCAGCAGTTTATACAGGACTAGCAATCAGCCCCAGCATTTT. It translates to CASSLYRTSNQPQHF.

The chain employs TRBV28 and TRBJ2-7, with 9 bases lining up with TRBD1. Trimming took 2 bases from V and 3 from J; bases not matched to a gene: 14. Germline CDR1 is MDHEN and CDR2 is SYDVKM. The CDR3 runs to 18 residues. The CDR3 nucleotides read TGTGCCAGCAGTTTAGGGGGGGAAGGGACAGGGCACTTCTACGAGCAGTACTTC. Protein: CASSLGGEGTGHFYEQYF.

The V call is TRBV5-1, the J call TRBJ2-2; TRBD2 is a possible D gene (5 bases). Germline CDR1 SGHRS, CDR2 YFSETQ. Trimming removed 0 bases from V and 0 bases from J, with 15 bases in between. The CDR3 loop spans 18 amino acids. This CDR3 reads CASSLGDFGVSNTGELFF. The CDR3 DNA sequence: TGCGCCAGCAGCTTGGGAGATTTCGGGGTCTCGAACACCGGGGAGCTGTTTTTT.

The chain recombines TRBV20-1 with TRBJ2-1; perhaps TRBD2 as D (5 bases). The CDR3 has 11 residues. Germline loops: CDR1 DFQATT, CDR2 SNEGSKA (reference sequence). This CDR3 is CRPAGYNEQFF. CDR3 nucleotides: TGCAGGCCCGCGGGCTACAATGAGCAGTTCTTC.

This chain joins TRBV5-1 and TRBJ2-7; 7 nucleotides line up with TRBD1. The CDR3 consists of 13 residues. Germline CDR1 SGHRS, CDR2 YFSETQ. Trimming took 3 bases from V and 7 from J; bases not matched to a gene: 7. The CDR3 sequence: CASSSRQGQEQYF. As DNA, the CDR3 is TGCGCCAGCAGCTCCCGACAGGGACAGGAGCAGTACTTC.

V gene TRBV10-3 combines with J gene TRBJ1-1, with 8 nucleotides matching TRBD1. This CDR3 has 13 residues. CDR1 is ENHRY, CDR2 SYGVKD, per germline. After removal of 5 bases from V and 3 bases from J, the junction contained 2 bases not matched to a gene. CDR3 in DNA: TGTGCCATCAGTCAGGGGGCTGACACTGAAGCTTTCTTT. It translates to CAISQGADTEAFF.

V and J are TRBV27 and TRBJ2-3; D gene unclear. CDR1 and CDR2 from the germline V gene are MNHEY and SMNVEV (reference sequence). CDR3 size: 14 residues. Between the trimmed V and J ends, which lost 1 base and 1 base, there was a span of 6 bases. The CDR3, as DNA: TGTGCCAGCAGTTTATTAACGGGCACAGATACGCAGTATTTT. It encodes CASSLLTGTDTQYF.

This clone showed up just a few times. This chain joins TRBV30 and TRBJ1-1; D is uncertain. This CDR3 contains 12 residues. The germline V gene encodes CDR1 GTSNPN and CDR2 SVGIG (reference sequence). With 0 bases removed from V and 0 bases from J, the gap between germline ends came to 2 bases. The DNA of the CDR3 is TGTGCCTGGAGTGTCTTGAACACTGAAGCTTTCTTT. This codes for CAWSVLNTEAFF.

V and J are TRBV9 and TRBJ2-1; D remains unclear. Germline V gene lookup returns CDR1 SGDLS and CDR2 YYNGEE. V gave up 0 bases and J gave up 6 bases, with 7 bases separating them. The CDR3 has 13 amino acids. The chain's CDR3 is CASSVGSVNEQFF. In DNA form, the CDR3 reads TGTGCCAGCAGCGTAGGTTCGGTCAATGAGCAGTTCTTC.

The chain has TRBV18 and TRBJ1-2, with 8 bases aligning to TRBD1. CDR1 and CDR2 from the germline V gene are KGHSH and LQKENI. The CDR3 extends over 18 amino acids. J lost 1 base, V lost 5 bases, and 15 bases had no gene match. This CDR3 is CASSGYTDRGLINYGYTF. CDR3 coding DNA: TGTGCCAGCTCAGGATATACTGACAGGGGACTTATTAACTATGGCTACACCTTC.

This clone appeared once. The CDR3 DNA is TGTGCCAGCGGTTGGGGGAGGACCCAAGAGACCCAGTACTTC. It translates to CASGWGRTQETQYF. The V call is TRBV27, the J call TRBJ2-5; weak D call: TRBD2 (6 bases). The V gene lost 8 bases and the J gene lost 1 base, with 14 bases spanning the gap. The CDR3 sequence is 14 residues long. Germline CDR1 MNHEY, CDR2 SMNVEV (reference sequence).

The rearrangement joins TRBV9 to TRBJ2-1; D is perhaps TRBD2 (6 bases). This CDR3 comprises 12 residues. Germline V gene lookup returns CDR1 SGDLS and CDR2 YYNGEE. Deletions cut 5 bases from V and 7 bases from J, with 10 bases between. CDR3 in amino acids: CASSFGGNEQFF. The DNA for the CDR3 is TGTGCCAGCAGTTTCGGAGGGAATGAGCAGTTCTTC. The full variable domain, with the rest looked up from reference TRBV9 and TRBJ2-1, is DSGVTQTPKHLITATGQRVTLRCSPRSGDLSVYWYQQSLDQGLQFLIQYYNGEERAKGNILERFSAQQFPDLHSELNLSSLELGDSALYFCASSFGGNEQFFGPGTRLTVL.

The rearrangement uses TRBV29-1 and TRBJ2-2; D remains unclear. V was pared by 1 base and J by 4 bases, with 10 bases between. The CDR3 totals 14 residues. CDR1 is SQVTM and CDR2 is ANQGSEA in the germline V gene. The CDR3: CSVEGRLPTGELFF. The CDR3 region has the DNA TGCAGCGTTGAAGGTAGACTCCCCACCGGGGAGCTGTTTTTT.

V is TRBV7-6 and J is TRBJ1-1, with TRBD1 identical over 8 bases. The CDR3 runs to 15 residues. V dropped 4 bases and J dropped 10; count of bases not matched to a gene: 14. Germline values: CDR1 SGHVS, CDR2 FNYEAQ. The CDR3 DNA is TGTGCCAGCAGCTCTGGACAGGGAGGAATCAGTGGAGCTTTCTTT. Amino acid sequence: CASSSGQGGISGAFF.

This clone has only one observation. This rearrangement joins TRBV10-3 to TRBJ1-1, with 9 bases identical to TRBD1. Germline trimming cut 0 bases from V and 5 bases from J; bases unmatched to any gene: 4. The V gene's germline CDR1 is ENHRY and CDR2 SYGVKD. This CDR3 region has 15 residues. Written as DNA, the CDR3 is TGTGCCATCAGTGAGTCACAGGGGGCAAGGACTGAAGCTTTCTTT. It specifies CAISESQGARTEAFF.

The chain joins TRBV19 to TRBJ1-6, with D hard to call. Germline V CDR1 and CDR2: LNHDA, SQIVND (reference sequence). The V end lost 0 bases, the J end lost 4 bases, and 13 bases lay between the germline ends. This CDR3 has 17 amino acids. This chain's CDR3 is CASSIDRLGDYNSPLHF. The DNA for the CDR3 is TGTGCCAGTAGTATAGATCGCCTCGGAGATTATAATTCACCCCTCCACTTT.

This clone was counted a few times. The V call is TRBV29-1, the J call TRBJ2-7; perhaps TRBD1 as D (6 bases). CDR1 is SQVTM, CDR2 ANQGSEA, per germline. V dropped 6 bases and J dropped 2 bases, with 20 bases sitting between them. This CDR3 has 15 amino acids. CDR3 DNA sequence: TGCAGCGTCCTATTCGGGGACAAATTGACCTACGAGCAGTACTTC. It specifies CSVLFGDKLTYEQYF.

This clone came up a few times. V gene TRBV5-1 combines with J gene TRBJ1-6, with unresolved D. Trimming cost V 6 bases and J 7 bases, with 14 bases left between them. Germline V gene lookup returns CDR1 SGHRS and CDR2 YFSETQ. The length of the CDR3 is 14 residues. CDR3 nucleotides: TGCGCCAGCAAGCTGGATTTGACAAATTCACCCCTCCACTTT. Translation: CASKLDLTNSPLHF.